The present T cell receptor (beta chain) was sequenced within a study of blood T cells in healthy people across ages. The study drew donors from healthy Caucasian individuals in Russia aged about 6 to 95. Every sample had a minimum of 6 million PBMCs isolated. Trimming shortened V by 6 bases and J by 2 bases, and 14 bases separated the two germline ends. Germline V lookup: CDR1 MNHEY, CDR2 SVGAGI. The CDR3 covers 15 residues. General observations from the study: Comparison with aged donors showed that long-lived donors had more naive CD4+ cells and higher diversity.

To note about this clonotype: The target antigen is unknown.

Combining a sample-barcoded 5' primer with a J-beta primer mix, a second PCR ran for about 7 to 12 cycles. MiXCR, applied by TCRdb to the 5' RACE reads, yields one record per CDR3 protein. The sample holds about 590,000 distinct CDR3 sequences, approximately 30% seen once. This clonotype originated in a woman older than 75 in good health. The chain has TRBV6-5 and TRBJ2-1; tentatively, D is TRBD2 (7 bases). Sequencing input: blood. This CDR3 is CASRTAGAAYNEQFF. The CDR3 coding sequence is TGTGCCAGCAGAACCGCGGGGGCAGCCTACAATGAGCAGTTCTTC.